This T cell receptor (beta chain) was profiled in a study of Ad26.COV2.S vaccination and SARS-CoV-2 variants. This CDR3 is 14 amino acids long. Per the germline V gene, CDR1 is SEHNR and CDR2 is FQNEAQ (reference sequence). Unmatched junction bases numbered 7, after V lost 5 bases and J lost 5 bases. Produced via immunoSEQ multiplex PCR; TCRdb's table is partial and in-frame only. The sample holds around 450,000 clones, about 93% seen once. Treatment denoted: some 20 received Ad26.COV2.S at low or high dose, single or two shots; 5 received placebo; per-sample allocation not given. Sampling was performed 63 days after the first vaccine or placebo injection. Wuhan-strain SARS-CoV-2 spike was expressed by the Ad26 vector that made up the vaccine.

This rearrangement joins TRBV7-9 to TRBJ1-2, with TRBD1 identical over 8 bases. This sample comprised peripheral blood, obtained in a trial of Ad26.COV2.S vaccine versus placebo. The receptor was derived from a person aged 18 to 65 who received the Ad26.COV2.S COVID-19 vaccine or a placebo. This chain's CDR3 is CASSTDRVWYGYTF. The CDR3 coding sequence is TGTGCCAGCAGCACGGACAGGGTCTGGTATGGCTACACCTTC. Variable domain in full (rest from reference TRBV7-9 and TRBJ1-2): DTGVSQNPRHKITKRGQNVTFRCDPISEHNRLYWYRQTLGQGPEFLTYFQNEAQLEKSRLLSDRFSAERPKGSFSTLEIQRTEQGDSAMYLCASSTDRVWYGYTFGSGTRLTVV.